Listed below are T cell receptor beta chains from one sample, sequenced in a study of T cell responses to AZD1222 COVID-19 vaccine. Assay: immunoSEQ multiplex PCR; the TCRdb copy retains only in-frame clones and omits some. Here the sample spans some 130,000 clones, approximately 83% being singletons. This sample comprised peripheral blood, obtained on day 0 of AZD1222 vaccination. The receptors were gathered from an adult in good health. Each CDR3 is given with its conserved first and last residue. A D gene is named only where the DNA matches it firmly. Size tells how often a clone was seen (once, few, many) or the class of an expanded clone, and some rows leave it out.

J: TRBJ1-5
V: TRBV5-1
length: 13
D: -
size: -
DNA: TGCGCCAGCAGCCCCGGCAGTAATCAGCCCCAGCATTTT
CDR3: CASSPGSNQPQHF

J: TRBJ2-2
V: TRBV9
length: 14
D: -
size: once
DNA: TGTGCCAGCAGCGTAAGCGGGTTTACCGGGGAGCTGTTTTTT
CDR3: CASSVSGFTGELFF

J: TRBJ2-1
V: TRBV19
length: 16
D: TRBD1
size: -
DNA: TGTGCCAGTAGTGGGCGACAGGGGGCCCACAACAATGAGCAGTTCTTC
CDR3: CASSGRQGAHNNEQFF

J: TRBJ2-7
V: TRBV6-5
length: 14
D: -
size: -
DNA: TGTGCCAGCAGTTTGGCAGGTATACCCTACGAGCAGTACTTC
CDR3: CASSLAGIPYEQYF

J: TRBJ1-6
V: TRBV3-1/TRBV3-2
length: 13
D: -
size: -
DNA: TGTGCCAGCAGCCCCGCTGGTGGTTCACCCCTCCACTTT
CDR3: CASSPAGGSPLHF

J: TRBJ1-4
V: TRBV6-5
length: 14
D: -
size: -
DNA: TGTGCCAGCAGTTACTCGCCGGGAAATGAAAAACTGTTTTTT
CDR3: CASSYSPGNEKLFF

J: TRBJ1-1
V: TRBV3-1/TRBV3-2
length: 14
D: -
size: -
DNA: TGTGCCAGCAGCCAAGGTCATGGGGGCACTGAAGCTTTCTTT
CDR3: CASSQGHGGTEAFF

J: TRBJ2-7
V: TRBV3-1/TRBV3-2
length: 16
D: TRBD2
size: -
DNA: TGTGCCAGCAGCCAAGATCCTTGGAGCGGGAGCTACGAGCAGTACTTC
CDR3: CASSQDPWSGSYEQYF

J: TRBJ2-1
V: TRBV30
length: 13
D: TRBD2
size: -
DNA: TGTGCCTGGAGTGTAGGCGTAGCGGGTGAGCAGTTCTTC
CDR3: CAWSVGVAGEQFF

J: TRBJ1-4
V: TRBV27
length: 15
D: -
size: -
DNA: TGTGCCAGCAGTTTGGGGGGATGGTCAGGTGAAAAACTGTTTTTT
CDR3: CASSLGGWSGEKLFF

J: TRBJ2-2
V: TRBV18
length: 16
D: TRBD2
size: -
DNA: TGTGCCAGCTCACCTCAAGCGGGAGACGTTTCCGGGGAGCTGTTTTTT
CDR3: CASSPQAGDVSGELFF

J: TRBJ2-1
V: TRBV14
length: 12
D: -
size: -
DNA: TGTGCCAGCAGCCCAGCCCACAATGAGCAGTTCTTC
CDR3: CASSPAHNEQFF

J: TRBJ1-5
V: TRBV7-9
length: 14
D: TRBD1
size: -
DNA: TGTGCCAGCACCCGTGGGACAGGGGATCAGCCCCAGCATTTT
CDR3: CASTRGTGDQPQHF

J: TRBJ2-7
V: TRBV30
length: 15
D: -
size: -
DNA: TGTGCCTGCGAATTACGGGACCTCCCTACCTACGAGCAGTACTTC
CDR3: CACELRDLPTYEQYF

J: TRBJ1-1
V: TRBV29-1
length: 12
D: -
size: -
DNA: TGCAGCGTTGAAGGAGATAACACTGAAGCTTTCTTT
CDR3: CSVEGDNTEAFF

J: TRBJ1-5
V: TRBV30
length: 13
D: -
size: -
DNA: TGTGCCTGGAGTCCGGATAGCAATCAGCCCCAGCATTTT
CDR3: CAWSPDSNQPQHF

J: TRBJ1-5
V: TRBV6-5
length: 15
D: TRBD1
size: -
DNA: TGTGCCAGCAGTTACGCCACAGGGGGCAATCAGCCCCAGCATTTT
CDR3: CASSYATGGNQPQHF

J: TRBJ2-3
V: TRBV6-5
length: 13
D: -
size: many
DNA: TGTGCCAGCAGTTCGGGCCAGACTAGCAGGGGGTATTTT
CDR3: CASSSGQTSRGYF

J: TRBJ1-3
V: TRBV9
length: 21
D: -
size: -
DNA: TGTGCCAGCAGCGGCGGAAGGGGTGGGGGCCGCGCCGGGGCCTCTGGAAACACCATATATTTT
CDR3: CASSGGRGGGRAGASGNTIYF

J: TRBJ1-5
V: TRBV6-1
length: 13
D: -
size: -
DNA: TGTGCCAGCAGTGAATTCCTGGGTCAGCCCCAGCATTTT
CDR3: CASSEFLGQPQHF

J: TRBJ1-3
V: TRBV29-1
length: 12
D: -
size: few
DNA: TGCAGCGTTGAAAACTCTGGAAACACCATATATTTT
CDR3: CSVENSGNTIYF

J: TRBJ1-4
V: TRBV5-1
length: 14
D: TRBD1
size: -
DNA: TGCGCCAGCAGCGAGGGACAGTCGTCCGAAAAACTGTTTTTT
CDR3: CASSEGQSSEKLFF

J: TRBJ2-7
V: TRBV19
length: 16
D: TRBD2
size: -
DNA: TGTGCCAGTAGCCCTAGCCCACTAGCGGGAGTCCACGAGCAGTACTTC
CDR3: CASSPSPLAGVHEQYF

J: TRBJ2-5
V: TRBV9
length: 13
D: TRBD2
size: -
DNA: TGTGCCAGCGCTAAACTAGCGGGAGAGACCCAGTACTTC
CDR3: CASAKLAGETQYF

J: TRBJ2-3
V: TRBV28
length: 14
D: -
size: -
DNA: TGTGCCAGCAGTTTATTAGGCGGGGCAGATACGCAGTATTTT
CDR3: CASSLLGGADTQYF

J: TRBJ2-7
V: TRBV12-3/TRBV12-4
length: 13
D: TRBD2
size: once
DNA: TGTGCCAGCACCCCCAGGGACTACTACGAGCAGTACTTC
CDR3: CASTPRDYYEQYF

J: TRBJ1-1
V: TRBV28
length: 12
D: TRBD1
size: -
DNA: TGTGCCAGCGGCGCAGGGGGCACTGAAGCTTTCTTT
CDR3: CASGAGGTEAFF

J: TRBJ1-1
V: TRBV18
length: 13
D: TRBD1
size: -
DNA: TGTGCCAGCTCACCAGGGGCGGACAGGGAGACTTTCTTT
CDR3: CASSPGADRETFF

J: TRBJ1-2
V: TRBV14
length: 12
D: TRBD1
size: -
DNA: TGTGCCAGCAGCCCAGACAGGGCTGGCTACACCTTC
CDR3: CASSPDRAGYTF

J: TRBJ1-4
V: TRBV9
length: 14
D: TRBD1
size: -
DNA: TGTGCCAGCAGCCCGGGACAGGGTGAGGAAAAACTGTTTTTT
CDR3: CASSPGQGEEKLFF

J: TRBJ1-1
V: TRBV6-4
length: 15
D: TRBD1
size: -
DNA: TGTGCCAGCAGTGATTCGGGACAGGGATCCTTAGGAGCTTTCTTT
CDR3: CASSDSGQGSLGAFF

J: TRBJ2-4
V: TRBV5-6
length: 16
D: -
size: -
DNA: TGTGCCAGCAGCGGAGACAGCGACGGGGCCAAAAACATTCAGTACTTC
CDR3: CASSGDSDGAKNIQYF

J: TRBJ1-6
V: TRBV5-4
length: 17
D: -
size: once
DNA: TGTGCCAGCAGCTTGGAGCCCTTGAGCTCCTATAATTCACCCCTCCACTTT
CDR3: CASSLEPLSSYNSPLHF

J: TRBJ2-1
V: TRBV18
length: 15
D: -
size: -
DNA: TGTGCCAGCTCACCAAGGCGCGTCTCCTACAATGAGCAGTTCTTC
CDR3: CASSPRRVSYNEQFF

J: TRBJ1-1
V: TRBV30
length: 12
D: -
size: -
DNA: TGTGCCTGGAGTGTAACCGGTGGTGAAGCTTTCTTT
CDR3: CAWSVTGGEAFF

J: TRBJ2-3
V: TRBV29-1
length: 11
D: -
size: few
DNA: TGCAGCGTCGTGTTAGTGGATACGCAGTATTTT
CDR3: CSVVLVDTQYF

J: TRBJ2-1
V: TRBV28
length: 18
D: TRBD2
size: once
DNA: TGTGCCAGCAGCCGCCTCGGACTAGCGGGGGGAAAATACAATGAGCAGTTCTTC
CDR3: CASSRLGLAGGKYNEQFF

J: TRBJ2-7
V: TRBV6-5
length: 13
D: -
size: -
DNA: TGTGCCAGCAGGCGGCTGGGAGCCGTCGAGCAGTACTTC
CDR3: CASRRLGAVEQYF

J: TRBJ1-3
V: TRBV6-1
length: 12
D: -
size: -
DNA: TGTGCCAGCAGTGAAGGTGGCAACACCATATATTTT
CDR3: CASSEGGNTIYF

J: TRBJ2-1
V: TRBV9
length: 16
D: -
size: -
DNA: TGTGCCAGCAGCGTAGCTGTGACGCCCCCTGGATATGAGCAGTTCTTC
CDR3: CASSVAVTPPGYEQFF

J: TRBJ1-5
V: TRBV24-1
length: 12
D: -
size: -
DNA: TGTGCCACCAGTGACGGATCGGGGTCCCAGCATTTT
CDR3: CATSDGSGSQHF

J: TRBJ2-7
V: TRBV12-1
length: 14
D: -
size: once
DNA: -
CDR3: CASSFGQGADEQYF

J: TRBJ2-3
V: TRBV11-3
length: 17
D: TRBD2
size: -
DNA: TGTGCCAGCAGCAAAGGGACTAGCGGGAGGGCGGGAGATACGCAGTATTTT
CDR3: CASSKGTSGRAGDTQYF

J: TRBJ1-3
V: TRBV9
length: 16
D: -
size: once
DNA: TGTGCCAGCTCACTAGGCGGTAGGGCCTCTGGAAACACCATATATTTT
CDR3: CASSLGGRASGNTIYF

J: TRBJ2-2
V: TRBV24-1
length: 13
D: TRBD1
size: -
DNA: TGTGCCACCGGACAGGAGAACACCGGGGAGCTGTTTTTT
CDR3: CATGQENTGELFF

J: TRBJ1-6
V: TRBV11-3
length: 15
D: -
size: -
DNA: TGTGCCAGCAGCTTAGAGGATCAGCTAAAGTCACCCCTCCACTTT
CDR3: CASSLEDQLKSPLHF

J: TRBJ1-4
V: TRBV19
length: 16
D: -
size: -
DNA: TGTGCCAGTAACTCGGGAGGGGTTCGCACTAATGAAAAACTGTTTTTT
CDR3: CASNSGGVRTNEKLFF

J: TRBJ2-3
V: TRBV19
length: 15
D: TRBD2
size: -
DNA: TGTGCCAGTAGTATTCAGCGGGGGAGCACAGATACGCAGTATTTT
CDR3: CASSIQRGSTDTQYF

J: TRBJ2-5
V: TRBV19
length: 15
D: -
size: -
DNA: TGTGCCAGTAGGTATATGGCGGTGCCTCAAGAGACCCAGTACTTC
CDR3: CASRYMAVPQETQYF

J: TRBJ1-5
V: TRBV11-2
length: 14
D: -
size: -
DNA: TGTGCCAGCAGCTTAGAATTGGGGTATCAGCCCCAGCATTTT
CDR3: CASSLELGYQPQHF

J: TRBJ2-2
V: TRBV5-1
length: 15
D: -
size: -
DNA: TGCGCCAGCAGCTGGGACAATTCGGGCACCGGGGAGCTGTTTTTT
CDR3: CASSWDNSGTGELFF

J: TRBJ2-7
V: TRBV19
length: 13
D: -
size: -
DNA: TGTGCCAGTAGTATAGCATCCGAGGACGAGCAGTACTTC
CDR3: CASSIASEDEQYF

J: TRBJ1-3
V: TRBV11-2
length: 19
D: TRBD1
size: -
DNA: TGTGCCAGCAGCCGCCACGGACAGGGGGCTTTTAACTCTGGAAACACCATATATTTT
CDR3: CASSRHGQGAFNSGNTIYF

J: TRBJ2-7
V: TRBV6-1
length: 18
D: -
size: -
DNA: TGTGCCAGCAGTGTCTCCCTCGGAGGACTCCCTAAGGGCTACGAGCAGTACTTC
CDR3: CASSVSLGGLPKGYEQYF

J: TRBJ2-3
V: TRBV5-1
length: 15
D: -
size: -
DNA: TGCGCCAGCAGGGAACGGGGTTTTGGCACAGATACGCAGTATTTT
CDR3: CASRERGFGTDTQYF

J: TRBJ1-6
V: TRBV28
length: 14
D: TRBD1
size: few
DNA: TGTGCCAGCAGCTCCCGGGACAGGCCTGCCCCCCTCCACTTT
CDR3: CASSSRDRPAPLHF

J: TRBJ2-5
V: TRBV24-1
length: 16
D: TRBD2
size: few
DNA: TGTGCCACCAGTGATAATAGCGGGAGGGCCGCAGAGACCCAGTACTTC
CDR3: CATSDNSGRAAETQYF

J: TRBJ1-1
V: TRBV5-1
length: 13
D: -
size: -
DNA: TGCGCCACCAGAGAAGGGCCGAACACTGAAGCTTTCTTT
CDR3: CATREGPNTEAFF

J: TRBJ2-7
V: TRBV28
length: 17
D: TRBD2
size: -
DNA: TGTGCCAGCAGCGATCCGGGACTAGCGGGGGATTCCTACGAGCAGTACTTC
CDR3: CASSDPGLAGDSYEQYF